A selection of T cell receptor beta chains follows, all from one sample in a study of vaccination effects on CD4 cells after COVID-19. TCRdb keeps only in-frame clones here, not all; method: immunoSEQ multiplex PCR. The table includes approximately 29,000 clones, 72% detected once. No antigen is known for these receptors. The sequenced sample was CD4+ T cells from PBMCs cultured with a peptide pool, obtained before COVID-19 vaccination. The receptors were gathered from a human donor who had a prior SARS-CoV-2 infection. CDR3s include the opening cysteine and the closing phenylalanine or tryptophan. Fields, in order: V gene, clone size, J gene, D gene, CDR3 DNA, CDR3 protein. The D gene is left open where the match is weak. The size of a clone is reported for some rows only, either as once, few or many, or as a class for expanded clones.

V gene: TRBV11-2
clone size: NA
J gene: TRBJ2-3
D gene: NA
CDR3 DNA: TGTGCCAGCAACCTGGACACCAACACAGATACGCAGTATTTT
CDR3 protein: CASNLDTNTDTQYF

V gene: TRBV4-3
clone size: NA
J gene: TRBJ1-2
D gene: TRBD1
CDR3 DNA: TGCGCCAGCAGCCAAGATTCCCGGACAGGCAGAGGGTACACCTTC
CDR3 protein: CASSQDSRTGRGYTF

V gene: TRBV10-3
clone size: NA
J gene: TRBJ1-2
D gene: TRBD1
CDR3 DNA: TGTGCCGGCCGGGACAGGAACTATGGCTACACCTTC
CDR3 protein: CAGRDRNYGYTF

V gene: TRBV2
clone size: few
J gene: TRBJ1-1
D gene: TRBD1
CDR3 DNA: TGTGCCAGCAGGGACAGGGTGCTTACAACTGAAGCTTTCTTT
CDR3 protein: CASRDRVLTTEAFF

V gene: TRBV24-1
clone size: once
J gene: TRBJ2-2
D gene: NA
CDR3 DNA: TGTGCCACCAGTGATTTCAGTGCAAGGGATACCGGGGAGCTGTTTTTT
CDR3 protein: CATSDFSARDTGELFF

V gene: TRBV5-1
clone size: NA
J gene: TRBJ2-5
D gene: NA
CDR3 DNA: TGCGCCAGCAGCTTGGGGGCCGGGTTGGAGACCCAGTACTTC
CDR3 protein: CASSLGAGLETQYF

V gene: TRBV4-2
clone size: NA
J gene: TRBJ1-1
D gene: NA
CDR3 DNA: TGTGCCAGCAGCCAAGACAGGGGCCGCACTGAAGCTTTCTTT
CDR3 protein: CASSQDRGRTEAFF

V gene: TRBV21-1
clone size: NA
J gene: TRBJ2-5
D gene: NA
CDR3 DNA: TGTGCCAGCAGCAGGACCGGGACTAGCGGACTCCAAGAGACCCAGTACTTC
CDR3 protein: CASSRTGTSGLQETQYF

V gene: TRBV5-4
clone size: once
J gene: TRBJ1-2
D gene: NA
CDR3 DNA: TGTGCCAGCAGCTTGATCGGGGTCTCTAACTATGGCTACACCTTC
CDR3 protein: CASSLIGVSNYGYTF

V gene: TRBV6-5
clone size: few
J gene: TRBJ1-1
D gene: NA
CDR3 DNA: TGTGCCAGCAGTTATACGGGGAACACTGAAGCTTTCTTT
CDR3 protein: CASSYTGNTEAFF

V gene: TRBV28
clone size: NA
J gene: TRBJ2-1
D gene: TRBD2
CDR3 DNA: TGTGCCAGCAGTTCCCAAAGCGGGAGGGGCGGCAATGAGCAGTTCTTC
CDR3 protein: CASSSQSGRGGNEQFF

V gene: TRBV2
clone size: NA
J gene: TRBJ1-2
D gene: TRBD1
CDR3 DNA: TGTGCCAGCAAAAGGACAGGGTGGGCCTATGGCTACACCTTC
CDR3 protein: CASKRTGWAYGYTF

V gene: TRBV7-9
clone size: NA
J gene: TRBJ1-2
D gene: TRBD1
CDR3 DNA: TGTGCCAGCAGCTTACCTTGGGCAGGGGGTTCCCCTAACTATGGCTACACCTTC
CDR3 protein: CASSLPWAGGSPNYGYTF

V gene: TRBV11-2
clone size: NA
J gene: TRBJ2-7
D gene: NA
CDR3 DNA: TGTGCCAGCAGCTACGAACAGGGGCAGTACTTC
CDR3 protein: CASSYEQGQYF

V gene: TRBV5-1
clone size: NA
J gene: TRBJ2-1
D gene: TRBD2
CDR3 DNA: TGCGCCAGCAGTTTCCTAGCGGGAGCAACCTACAATGAGCAGTTCTTC
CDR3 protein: CASSFLAGATYNEQFF

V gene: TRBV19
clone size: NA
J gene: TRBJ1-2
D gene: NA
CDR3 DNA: TGTGCCAGTAGCACCCTCTATGGCTACACCTTC
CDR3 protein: CASSTLYGYTF

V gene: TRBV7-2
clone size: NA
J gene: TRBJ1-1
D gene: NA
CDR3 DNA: TGTGCCAGCAGCTCAACAGGGTTCGCCACTGAAGCTTTCTTT
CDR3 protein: CASSSTGFATEAFF

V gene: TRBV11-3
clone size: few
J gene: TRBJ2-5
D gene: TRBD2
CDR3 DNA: TGTGCCAGCAGCCGGGGGGGGCCGGAGACCCAGTACTTC
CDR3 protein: CASSRGGPETQYF

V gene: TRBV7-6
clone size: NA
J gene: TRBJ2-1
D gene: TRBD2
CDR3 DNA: TGTGCCAGCAGCTTAGGTCGCGGGAGGATGGGGAATGAGCAGTTCTTC
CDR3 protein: CASSLGRGRMGNEQFF

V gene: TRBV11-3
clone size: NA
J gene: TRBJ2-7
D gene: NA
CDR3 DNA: TGTGCCAGCAGCTTACGACAGGTGCACGAGCAGTACTTC
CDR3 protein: CASSLRQVHEQYF

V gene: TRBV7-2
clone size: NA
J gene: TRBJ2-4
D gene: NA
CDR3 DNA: TGTGCCAGCAGCTTATTAGCCGGGGGCATAGCCAAAAACATTCAGTACTTC
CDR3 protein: CASSLLAGGIAKNIQYF

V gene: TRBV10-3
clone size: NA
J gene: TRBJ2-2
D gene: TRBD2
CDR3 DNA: TGTGCCATCAGTGAGTCCCTCCTTAGCGGGAGATACGGCGGGGAGCTGTTTTTT
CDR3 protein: CAISESLLSGRYGGELFF

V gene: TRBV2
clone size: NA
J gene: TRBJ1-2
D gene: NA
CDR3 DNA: TGTGCCAGCAGTAAGGACGGGACGTATGGCTACACCTTC
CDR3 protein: CASSKDGTYGYTF

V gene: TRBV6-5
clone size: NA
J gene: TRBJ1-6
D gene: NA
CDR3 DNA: TGTGCCAGCAGTTACTCATGGGGGCCATCACCCCTCCACTTT
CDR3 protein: CASSYSWGPSPLHF

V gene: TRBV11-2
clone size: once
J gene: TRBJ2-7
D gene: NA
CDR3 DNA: TGTGCCAGCAGCTCGCTCAGATTTTCCTACGAGCAGTACTTC
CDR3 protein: CASSSLRFSYEQYF

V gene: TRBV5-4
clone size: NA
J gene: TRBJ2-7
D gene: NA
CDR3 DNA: TGTGCCAGCAGCCAACAGGGTCCCGACTACGAGCAGTACTTC
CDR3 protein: CASSQQGPDYEQYF

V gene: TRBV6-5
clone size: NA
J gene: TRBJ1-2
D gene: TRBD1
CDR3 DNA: TGTGCCAGCAAGGAGACAGGGACTGGCTACACCTTC
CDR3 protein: CASKETGTGYTF

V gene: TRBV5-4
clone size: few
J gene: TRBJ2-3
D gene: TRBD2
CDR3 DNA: TGTGCCAGCAGCAGGGGACTAGCGGGGAGCACAGATACGCAGTATTTT
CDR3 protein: CASSRGLAGSTDTQYF

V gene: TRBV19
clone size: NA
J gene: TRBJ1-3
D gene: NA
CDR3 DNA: TGTGCCAGTAGTCCCGGGACAAGAGCTGTCGGTACTGGAAACACCATATATTTT
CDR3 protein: CASSPGTRAVGTGNTIYF

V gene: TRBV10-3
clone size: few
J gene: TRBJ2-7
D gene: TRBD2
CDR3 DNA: TGTGCCACCAAAGGGACTAGCGGGAATCGAGAGCAGTACTTC
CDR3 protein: CATKGTSGNREQYF

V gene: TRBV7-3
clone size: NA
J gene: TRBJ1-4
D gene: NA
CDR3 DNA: TGTGCCAGCAGCCAAGTAGGGGCGACTAATGAAAAACTGTTTTTT
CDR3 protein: CASSQVGATNEKLFF

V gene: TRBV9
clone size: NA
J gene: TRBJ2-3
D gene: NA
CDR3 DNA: TGTGCCAGCAGCGTAGAACTGAACACAGATACGCAGTATTTT
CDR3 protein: CASSVELNTDTQYF

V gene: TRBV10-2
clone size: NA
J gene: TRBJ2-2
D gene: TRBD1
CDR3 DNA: TGCGCCAGCATAGACAGGGCCACCGGGGAGCTGTTTTTT
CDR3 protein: CASIDRATGELFF

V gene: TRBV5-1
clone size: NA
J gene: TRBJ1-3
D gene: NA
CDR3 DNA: TGCGCCAGCAGCTTGATTGGTCCTGGAAACACCATATATTTT
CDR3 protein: CASSLIGPGNTIYF

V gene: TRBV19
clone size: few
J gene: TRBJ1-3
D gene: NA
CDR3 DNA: TGTGCCAGTAGTATAGACAGGGTTGGAAACACCATATATTTT
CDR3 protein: CASSIDRVGNTIYF

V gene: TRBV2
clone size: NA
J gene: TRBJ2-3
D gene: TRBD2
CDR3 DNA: TGTGCCAGCAGTGTACTAGCGGCGCAGTATTTT
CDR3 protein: CASSVLAAQYF

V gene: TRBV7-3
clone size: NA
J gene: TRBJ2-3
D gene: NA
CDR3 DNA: TGTGCCAGCAGCTTAAATCAGTGGGATACGCAGTATTTT
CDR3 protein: CASSLNQWDTQYF

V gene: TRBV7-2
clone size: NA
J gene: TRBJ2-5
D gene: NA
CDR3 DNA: TGTGCCAGCAGCTTAGAAGGTGGTGAGACCCAGTACTTC
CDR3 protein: CASSLEGGETQYF

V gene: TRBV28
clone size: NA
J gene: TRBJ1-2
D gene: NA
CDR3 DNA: TGTGCCAGCAGTTCGGGACAAGGCTATGGCTACACCTTC
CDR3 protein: CASSSGQGYGYTF